Listed here are 21 T cell receptor beta chains from one sample, sequenced in a study of CD8 T cells in Susac syndrome. RNA was extracted with the RNeasy kit, and a quantity of roughly 0.5 to 1 ug was reverse transcribed using random hexamers. TCRdb used MiXCR to reprocess the immunoSEQ multiplex PCR reads, holding one entry per CDR3 protein. This sample has about 180,000 distinct CDR3 sequences, with approximately 95% found just once. The sequenced material came from CD8+ T cells from PBMCs. Source of these receptors: a human donor with multiple sclerosis.

The chain is built from TRBV3-1 and TRBJ1-1, with 8 bases identical to TRBD1. Germline-derived CDR1 and CDR2 are LGHDT and YNNKEL (reference sequence). The length of the CDR3 is 16 residues. V lost 2 bases to trimming and J lost 4 bases; unmatched junction nucleotides: 9. The CDR3 DNA reads TGTGCCAGCAGCCAAATAGCGACAGGGGCGTTCACTGAAGCTTTCTTT. Translating gives CASSQIATGAFTEAFF.

V usage is TRBV12-3 or TRBV12-4 and J usage is TRBJ1-5, with TRBD1 as a possible D gene (6 bases). The CDR3 loop spans 15 amino acids. Deletions cut 3 bases from V and 1 base from J, with 10 bases between. Here the CDR3 DNA reads TGTGCCAGCAGTTTCGGGGGGCTGAGCAATCAGCCCCAGCATTTT. This sequence encodes CASSFGGLSNQPQHF.

V gene TRBV20-1 combines with J gene TRBJ2-3, with 9 bases aligning to TRBD2. Germline CDR1 reads DFQATT; CDR2 reads SNEGSKA (reference sequence). V lost 3 bases, J lost 1 base, and 2 bases stayed unmatched. This CDR3 contains 14 residues. The CDR3: CSASIAGGTDTQYF. CDR3 nucleotide sequence: TGCAGTGCTAGTATAGCGGGGGGCACAGATACGCAGTATTTT.

The J gene is TRBJ2-1, the V gene TRBV20-1; a possible D gene is TRBD1 (6 bases). The V end lost 1 base, the J end lost 3 bases, and 13 bases lay between the germline ends. The CDR3 has 15 residues. CDR1 DFQATT and CDR2 SNEGSKA come from the germline V gene (reference sequence). The CDR3, as DNA: TGCAGTGCTAGAGTGACGCCCAGGGGCTACAATGAGCAGTTCTTC. Its translation is CSARVTPRGYNEQFF.

The chain is built from TRBV7-9 and TRBJ2-5; TRBD1 matches 8 bases. CDR1 SEHNR and CDR2 FQNEAQ come from the germline V gene (reference sequence). The CDR3 is 16 amino acids. Unmatched junction bases numbered 9, after V lost 1 base and J lost 5 bases. As DNA, the CDR3 is TGTGCCAGCAGCTTAGAGGACAGGGTTTTCCAGGAGACCCAGTACTTC. Its protein product is CASSLEDRVFQETQYF.

The chain recombines TRBV20-1 with TRBJ2-7; no firm D call. The CDR3 is 13 amino acids. Germline V CDR1 and CDR2: DFQATT, SNEGSKA (reference sequence). With 2 bases removed from V and 0 bases from J, the gap between germline ends came to 8 bases. The CDR3 sequence: CSARSKSSYEQYF. DNA of the CDR3: TGCAGTGCTAGAAGTAAGAGCTCCTACGAGCAGTACTTC.

This clonotype was counted a single time. The chain is built from TRBV3-1 and TRBJ2-7; D possibly uses TRBD1 or TRBD2 (5 bases each). Germline loops: CDR1 LGHDT, CDR2 YNNKEL (reference sequence). The CDR3 extends over 14 amino acids. Trimming shortened V by 7 bases and J by 3 bases, and 16 bases separated the two germline ends. CDR3 amino acids: CASTIWDGNYEQYF. DNA of the CDR3: TGTGCCAGCACTATCTGGGACGGAAACTACGAGCAGTACTTC.

The chain has TRBV3-1 and TRBJ2-5, with D possibly called TRBD1 or TRBD2 (5 bases each). The V gene lost 0 bases and the J gene lost 2 bases, with 7 bases spanning the gap. The CDR3 contains 14 residues. Germline values: CDR1 LGHDT, CDR2 YNNKEL (reference sequence). The CDR3 loop reads CASSQEGEQETQYF. The CDR3 bases are TGTGCCAGCAGCCAAGAGGGGGAGCAAGAGACCCAGTACTTC.

The sample holds a few counts of this clonotype. V usage is TRBV7-9 and J usage is TRBJ1-1; possibly TRBD1 for D (6 bases). The CDR3 has 14 amino acids. Looked up from germline, CDR1 is SEHNR and CDR2 is FQNEAQ (reference sequence). Trimming removed 1 base at V and 1 base at J, with 7 bases between. CDR3 protein: CASSLVTGNTEAFF. The CDR3 DNA reads TGTGCCAGCAGCTTAGTGACAGGGAACACTGAAGCTTTCTTT.

The rearrangement links TRBV29-1 to TRBJ1-2, with 7 positions matching TRBD1. The CDR3 totals 12 residues. The V gene end was trimmed by 6 bases and the J gene end by 7 bases; junction bases not matched to a gene: 8. CDR1 is SQVTM and CDR2 is ANQGSEA in the germline V gene. The chain's CDR3 is CSVTGATGGYTF. CDR3 in DNA: TGCAGCGTAACAGGGGCGACTGGTGGCTACACCTTC.

The rearrangement links TRBV11-2 to TRBJ2-5; TRBD1 or TRBD2 may be the D gene (5 bases each). The germline V and J ends were trimmed by 1 base and 2 bases, with 11 bases remaining between them. In germline, CDR1 is SGHAT, CDR2 FQNNGV. The CDR3 contains 15 residues. As DNA, the CDR3 is TGTGCCAGCAGCTTAGGAGGATGGGGGCAAGAGACCCAGTACTTC. Its protein is CASSLGGWGQETQYF.

This chain joins TRBV5-6 and TRBJ2-7, with 9 bases that match TRBD2. CDR3 length equals 14 residues. V shed 4 bases, J shed 2 bases, and the junction held 4 bases outside the gene matches. Germline CDR1 is SGHDT and CDR2 is YYEEEE. The CDR3 is CASSIAGDPYEQYF. CDR3 sequence (DNA): TGTGCCAGCAGCATAGCGGGAGACCCCTACGAGCAGTACTTC.

This clonotype has a single count. V and J are TRBV15 and TRBJ2-1, with a weak D call TRBD1 (6 bases). V was cut by 6 bases and J by 4 bases, with 19 bases left in between. CDR3 length: 16 amino acids. Germline V CDR1 and CDR2: LNHNV, YYDKDF (reference sequence). CDR3 DNA sequence: TGTGCCACCAGGCCAGTGGGGGCCTTGGAATACAATGAGCAGTTCTTC. It translates to CATRPVGALEYNEQFF.

The chain couples TRBV3-1 to TRBJ2-1; no reliable D call. The ends were cut back, 1 base at V and 8 bases at J, with 9 bases in the middle. From germline, CDR1 is LGHDT and CDR2 YNNKEL (reference sequence). The CDR3 is 13 residues long. The CDR3 coding sequence is TGTGCCAGCAGCCAAGTTAGGCCGGATGAGCAGTTCTTC. The encoded protein is CASSQVRPDEQFF.

The count of this clonotype is one. The V call is TRBV20-1, the J call TRBJ2-5; 12 bases agree with TRBD2. The ends lost 3 bases at V and 1 base at J; junction bases unmatched: 9. There are 17 residues in the CDR3. Looked up from germline, CDR1 is DFQATT and CDR2 is SNEGSKA (reference sequence). The CDR3 DNA reads as TGCAGTGCTAGGGAGGCTAGCGGGAGGGCCCTCCAAGAGACCCAGTACTTC. Its protein product is CSAREASGRALQETQYF.

This sequence joins TRBV7-9 and TRBJ1-3; D not resolved. V was shortened by 1 base and J by 4 bases, with 2 bases between the two germline ends. This CDR3 is 12 amino acids long. Looked up from germline, CDR1 is SEHNR and CDR2 is FQNEAQ (reference sequence). As DNA, the CDR3 is TGTGCCAGCAGCTTAGAGGGAAACACCATATATTTT. It yields the protein CASSLEGNTIYF.

The gene calls are TRBV3-1 and TRBJ2-7; TRBD2 matches at 12 bases. CDR3 length: 15 amino acids. After removal of 6 bases from V and 0 bases from J, the junction contained 3 bases not matched to a gene. Germline V CDR1 and CDR2: LGHDT, YNNKEL (reference sequence). The CDR3 sequence is CASSPGLAGSYEQYF. In nucleotides, the CDR3 is TGTGCCAGCAGTCCGGGACTAGCGGGCTCCTACGAGCAGTACTTC.

This clonotype has just one count. The genes are TRBV6-5 and TRBJ2-5; 10 bases align to TRBD1. V shed 3 bases, J shed 3 bases, and the junction held 7 bases outside the gene matches. The CDR3 length is 16 residues. Germline CDR1 MNHEY, CDR2 SVGAGI. The CDR3 sequence: CASSYFRGQGEETQYF. The CDR3 nucleotides are TGTGCCAGCAGTTATTTCCGAGGACAGGGGGAAGAGACCCAGTACTTC.

The chain recombines TRBV23-1 with TRBJ2-1; TRBD2 agrees at 7 bases. TRBV23-1 is an ORF, and what it does is uncertain. Trimming cost V 2 bases and J 1 base; bases outside gene matches: 14. CDR3 length: 19 residues. The DNA of the CDR3 is TGCGCCAGCAGTCAAGGATTTGCCCTAGCGGCCTCTTCCTACAATGAGCAGTTCTTC. Translating it yields CASSQGFALAASSYNEQFF.

The chain is built from TRBV9 and TRBJ2-1; D is possibly TRBD1 or TRBD2 (5 bases each). Trimming removed 4 bases from V and 1 base from J, with 15 bases in between. Germline-derived CDR1 and CDR2 are SGDLS and YYNGEE. CDR3 length: 16 residues. CDR3 DNA: TGTGCCAGCAGCCAAGATTCCGGGGCTTCCTACAATGAGCAGTTCTTC. It yields the protein CASSQDSGASYNEQFF. The full variable domain, rest sourced from reference TRBV9 and TRBJ2-1, is DSGVTQTPKHLITATGQRVTLRCSPRSGDLSVYWYQQSLDQGLQFLIQYYNGEERAKGNILERFSAQQFPDLHSELNLSSLELGDSALYFCASSQDSGASYNEQFFGPGTRLTVL.

The genes are TRBV14 and TRBJ2-7, with D hard to call. The CDR3 is made up of 15 amino acids. Germline V gives CDR1 SGHDN, CDR2 FVKESK. V was cut by 7 bases and J by 3 bases, with 19 bases left in between. The CDR3 sequence: CASNNEPGRGYEQYF. CDR3 coding DNA: TGTGCCAGCAACAACGAACCTGGCAGAGGCTACGAGCAGTACTTC.